This entry is about one T cell receptor beta chain. Original methodology: Amplification from reference gene primers served as the basis for estimated nucleated cell counts. Produced via immunoSEQ multiplex PCR; TCRdb's table is partial and in-frame only. D and trimming come from the DNA, and the V and J calls and clone size come from that table. The sample has 75,000 to 90,000 clones; around nine tenths are singletons. The sample belongs to a study of blood T cell repertoires in COVID-19. In the study overall: The United States, Italy and Spain provided the acute and convalescent COVID-19 samples. Sources were T cells, B-cell-depleted T cells, or PBMCs; the material itself was cDNA or gDNA.

This CDR3 contains 15 residues. Germline trimming cut 1 base from V and 5 bases from J; bases unmatched to any gene: 5. Germline CDR1 and CDR2: SGHVS and FQNEAQ. This rearrangement joins TRBV7-8 to TRBJ1-3; 7 bases match TRBD1. Material: peripheral blood. This receptor was obtained from a human donor in a cohort sampled during active COVID-19. The CDR3 reads CASSLDRGQRNTIYF. As DNA, the CDR3 is TGTGCCAGCAGCTTAGATAGGGGGCAACGAAACACCATATATTTT.